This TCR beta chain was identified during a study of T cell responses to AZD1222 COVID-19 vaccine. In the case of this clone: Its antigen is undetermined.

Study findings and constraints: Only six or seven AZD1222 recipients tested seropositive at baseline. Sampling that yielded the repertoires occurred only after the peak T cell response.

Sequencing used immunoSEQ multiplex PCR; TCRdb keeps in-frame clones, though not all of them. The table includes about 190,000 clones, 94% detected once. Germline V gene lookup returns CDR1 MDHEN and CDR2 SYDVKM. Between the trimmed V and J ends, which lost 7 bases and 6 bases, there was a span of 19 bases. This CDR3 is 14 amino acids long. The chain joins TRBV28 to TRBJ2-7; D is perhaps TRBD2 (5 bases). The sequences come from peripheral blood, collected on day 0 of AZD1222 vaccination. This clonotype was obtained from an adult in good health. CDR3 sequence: CASTLAGETVEQYF. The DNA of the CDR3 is TGTGCCAGCACCTTAGCTGGGGAGACCGTCGAGCAGTACTTC. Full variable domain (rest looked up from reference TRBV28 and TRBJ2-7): DVKVTQSSRYLVKRTGEKVFLECVQDMDHENMFWYRQDPGLGLRLIYFSYDVKMKEKGDIPEGYSVSREKKERFSLILESASTNQTSMYLCASTLAGETVEQYFGPGTRLTVT.